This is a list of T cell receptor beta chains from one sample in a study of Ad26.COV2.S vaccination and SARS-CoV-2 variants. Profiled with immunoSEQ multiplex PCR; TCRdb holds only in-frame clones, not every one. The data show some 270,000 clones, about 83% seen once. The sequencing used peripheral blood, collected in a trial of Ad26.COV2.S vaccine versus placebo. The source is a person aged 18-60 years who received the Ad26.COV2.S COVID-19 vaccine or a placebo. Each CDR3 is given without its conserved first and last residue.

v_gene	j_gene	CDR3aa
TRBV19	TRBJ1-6	ASSLGQSSYNSPLH
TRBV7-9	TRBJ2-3	ASSLALSSADTQY
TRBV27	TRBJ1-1	ASSLTGLSLRTEAF
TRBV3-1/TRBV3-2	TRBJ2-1	ASSQARLYGAGAYNEQF
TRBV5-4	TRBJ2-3	ASSFIGLAGGGSTDTQY
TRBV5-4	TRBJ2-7	ASSSETGVEYEQY
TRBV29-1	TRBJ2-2	SVALAGVRGELF
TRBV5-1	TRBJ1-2	ASSPEGADRVYGYT
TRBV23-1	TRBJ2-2	AVTPHGSESPGELF
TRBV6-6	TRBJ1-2	AISSQGDYGYT
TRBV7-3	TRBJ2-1	ASSSDLAREQF
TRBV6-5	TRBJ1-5	ASSYSKTGGQPQH
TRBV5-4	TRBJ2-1	ASSRPEGVREWYSYNEQF
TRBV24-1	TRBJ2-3	ATSGGTLVSSTDTQY
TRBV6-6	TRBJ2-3	ASRTGTGAADTQY
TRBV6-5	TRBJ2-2	ASNLGLVGTGELF
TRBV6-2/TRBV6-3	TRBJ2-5	ASSFGRGRGEETQY
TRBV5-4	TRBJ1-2	ASSPWDRLANYGYT
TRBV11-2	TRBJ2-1	ASSPWIKDRGTNEQF
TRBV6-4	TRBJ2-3	ASSEGQGSTDTQY
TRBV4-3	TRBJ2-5	ASSQDGREETQY
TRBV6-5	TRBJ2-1	ASSFDTTSYNEQF
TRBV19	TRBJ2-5	ASSGGRETQY
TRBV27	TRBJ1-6	ASSLRTSVSYNSPLH
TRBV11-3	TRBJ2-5	ASSTNRVETQY
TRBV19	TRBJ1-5	ASSISHRSVPNQPQH
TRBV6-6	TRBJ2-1	ASREREYNEQF
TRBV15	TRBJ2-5	ATSRDLAGQGQETQY
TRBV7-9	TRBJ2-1	ASSPGTGRQNEQF
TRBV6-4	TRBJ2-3	ASSDRGTDTQY
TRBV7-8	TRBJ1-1	ASSPGDRIAEAF
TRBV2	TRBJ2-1	ASSVDRGYNEQF
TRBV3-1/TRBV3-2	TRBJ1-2	ASSQVQPGQNYGYT
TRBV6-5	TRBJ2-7	ASRVELSYEQY
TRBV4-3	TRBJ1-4	ASSPWDRSNEKLF
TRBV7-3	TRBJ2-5	ASSQGQGQETQY
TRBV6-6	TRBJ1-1	ASSNSRGKMNTEAF
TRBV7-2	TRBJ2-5	ASSLQRGNQETQY
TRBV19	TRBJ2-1	ATGRTGGNEQF
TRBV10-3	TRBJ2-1	AISESRGKQGSTYNEQF
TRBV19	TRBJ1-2	ASSITNYGYT
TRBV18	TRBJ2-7	ASSRQGRGGEQY
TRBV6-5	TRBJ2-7	ASSYFHRGPYYEQY
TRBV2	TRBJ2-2	ASFFSGNTGELF
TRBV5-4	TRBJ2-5	ASSSPGTIETQY
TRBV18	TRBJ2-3	ASSPDTSGREDTQY
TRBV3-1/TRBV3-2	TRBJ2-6	ASSQRSRTDFSGANVLT
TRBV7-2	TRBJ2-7	ASSLMTGKSYEQY
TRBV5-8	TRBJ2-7	ASSSPPVEQY
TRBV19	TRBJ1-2	ASSITRDRSYGYT